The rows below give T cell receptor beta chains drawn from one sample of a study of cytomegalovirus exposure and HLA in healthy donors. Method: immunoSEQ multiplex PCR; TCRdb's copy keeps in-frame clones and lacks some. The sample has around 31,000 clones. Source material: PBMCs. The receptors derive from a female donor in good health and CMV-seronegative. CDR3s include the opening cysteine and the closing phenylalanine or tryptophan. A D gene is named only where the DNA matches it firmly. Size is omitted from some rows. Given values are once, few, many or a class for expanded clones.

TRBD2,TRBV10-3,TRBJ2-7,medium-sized,TGTGCCATCAGTGAGTTAGCGGGGGGCTACGAGCAGTACTTC,CAISELAGGYEQYF
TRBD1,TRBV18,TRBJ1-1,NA,TGTGCCAGCTCGCTGACAGGGATGGGGGCTGAAGCTTTCTTT,CASSLTGMGAEAFF
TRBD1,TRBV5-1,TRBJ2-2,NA,TGCGCCAGCAGCTTGCTGGGACAGGGGAACACCGGGGAGCTGTTTTTT,CASSLLGQGNTGELFF
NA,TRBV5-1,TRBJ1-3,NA,TGCGCCAGCAGCTTGAATGGGGCGTCTGGAAACACCATATATTTT,CASSLNGASGNTIYF
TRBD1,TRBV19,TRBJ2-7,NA,TGTGCCAGTAGTTGGGGACAGGGGGACTACGAGCAGTACTTC,CASSWGQGDYEQYF
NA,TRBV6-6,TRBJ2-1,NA,TGTGCCAGCAGCTCTGGGGCAGGTTACAATGAGCAGTTCTTC,CASSSGAGYNEQFF
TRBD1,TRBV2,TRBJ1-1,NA,TGTGCCAGCACCCTCCGACAGGGGACTGAAGCTTTCTTT,CASTLRQGTEAFF
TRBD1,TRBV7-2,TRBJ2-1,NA,TGTGCCAGCAGCTCCCGGGACAGGGAAATCAATGAGCAGTTCTTC,CASSSRDREINEQFF
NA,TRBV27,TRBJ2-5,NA,TGTGCCAGCACCCGCCGGCCGGGTTTCGAGACCCAGTACTTC,CASTRRPGFETQYF
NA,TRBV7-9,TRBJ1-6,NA,TGTGCCAGCAGCCTGGGGGGGGCTAATTCACCCCTCCACTTT,CASSLGGANSPLHF
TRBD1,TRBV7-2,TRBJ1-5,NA,TGTGCCAGCAGCTGGACAGGATCTAGCAATCAGCCCCAGCATTTT,CASSWTGSSNQPQHF
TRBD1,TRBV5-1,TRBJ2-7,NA,TGCGCCAGCAGGGGGACAGGAGGGTACGAGCAGTACTTC,CASRGTGGYEQYF
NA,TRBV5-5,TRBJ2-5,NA,TGTGCCAGCAGCTTGGGCTCAGGGGTGGTGGAGACCCAGTACTTC,CASSLGSGVVETQYF
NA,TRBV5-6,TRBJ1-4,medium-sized,TGTGCCAGCAGCTTGCCAGGGATGAGAAAACTGTTTTTT,CASSLPGMRKLFF
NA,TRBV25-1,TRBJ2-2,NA,TGTGCCAGCAGTGGAAGGGGTCCGAACACCGGGGAGCTGTTTTTT,CASSGRGPNTGELFF
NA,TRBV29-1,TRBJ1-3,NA,TGCAGCGTCCGACCTACAGTTGGTGGAAACACCATATATTTT,CSVRPTVGGNTIYF
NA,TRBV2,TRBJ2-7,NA,TGTGCCAGCAGTCAGTCCTACGAGCAGTACTTC,CASSQSYEQYF
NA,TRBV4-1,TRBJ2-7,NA,TGCGCCAGCAGCCAAGACGAGGGCGGTAGCTCCTACGAGCAGTACTTC,CASSQDEGGSSYEQYF
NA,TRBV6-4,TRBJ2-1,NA,TGTGCCAGCAGTGGGGCAGGGTCCGGGAATGAGCAGTTCTTC,CASSGAGSGNEQFF
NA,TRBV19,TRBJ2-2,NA,TGTGCCAGTAGTATAAAGGGGTCGGGCACCGGGGAGCTGTTTTTT,CASSIKGSGTGELFF
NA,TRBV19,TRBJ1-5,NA,TGTGCCAGTAGTATAAACACAAGCAATCAGCCCCAGCATTTT,CASSINTSNQPQHF
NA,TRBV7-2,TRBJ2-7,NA,TGTGCCAGCAGCCCCGACAGGTACTCCTACGAGCAGTACTTC,CASSPDRYSYEQYF
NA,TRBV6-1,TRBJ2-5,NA,TGTGCCAGCAGTGAAGCCGTAGAGGGAGTCCGGGAGACCCAGTACTTC,CASSEAVEGVRETQYF
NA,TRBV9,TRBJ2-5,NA,TGTGCCAGCAGCGTGCGGACTGGAATCCAAGAGACCCAGTACTTC,CASSVRTGIQETQYF
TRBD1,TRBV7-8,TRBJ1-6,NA,TGTGCCAGCAGCTTAGGTCAGGGGGGAAGTTCACCCCTCCACTTT,CASSLGQGGSSPLHF
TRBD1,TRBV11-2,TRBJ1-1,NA,TGTGCCAGCAGCTTAGGACAGGGAAATATGGCTGAAGCTTTCTTT,CASSLGQGNMAEAFF
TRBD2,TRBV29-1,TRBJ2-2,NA,TGCAGCGTGAGGGGACTAGTCAGTACCGGGGAGCTGTTTTTT,CSVRGLVSTGELFF